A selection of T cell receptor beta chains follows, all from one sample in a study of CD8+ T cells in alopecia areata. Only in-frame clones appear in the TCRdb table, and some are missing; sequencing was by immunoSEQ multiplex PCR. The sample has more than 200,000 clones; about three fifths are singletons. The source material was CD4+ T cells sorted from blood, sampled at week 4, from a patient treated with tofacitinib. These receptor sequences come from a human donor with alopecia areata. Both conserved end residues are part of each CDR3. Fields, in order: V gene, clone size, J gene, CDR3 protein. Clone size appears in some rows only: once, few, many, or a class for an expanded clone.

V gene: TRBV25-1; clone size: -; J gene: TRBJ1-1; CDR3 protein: CASGGGLNTEAFF
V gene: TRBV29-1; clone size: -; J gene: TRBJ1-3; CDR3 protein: CSVEWGAGNTIYF
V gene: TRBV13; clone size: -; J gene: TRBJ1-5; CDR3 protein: CASSYRAREPQHF
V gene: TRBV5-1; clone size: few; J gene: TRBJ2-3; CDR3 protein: CASSLDSSTDTQYF
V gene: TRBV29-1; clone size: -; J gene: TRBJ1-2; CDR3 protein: CSVRNRDSYGYTF
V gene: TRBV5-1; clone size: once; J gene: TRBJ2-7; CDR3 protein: CASSFSGTGGYEQYF
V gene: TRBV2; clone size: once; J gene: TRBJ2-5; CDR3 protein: CASSAMTGEETQYF
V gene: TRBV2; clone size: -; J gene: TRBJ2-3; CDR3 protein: CASRQGGTDTQYF
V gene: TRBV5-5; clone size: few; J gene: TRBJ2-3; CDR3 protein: CASSLGARTSTDTQYF
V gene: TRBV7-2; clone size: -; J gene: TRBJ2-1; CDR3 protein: CASSSPLRNNEQFF
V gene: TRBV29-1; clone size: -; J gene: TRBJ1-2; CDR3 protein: CSVSIQGLGYGYTF
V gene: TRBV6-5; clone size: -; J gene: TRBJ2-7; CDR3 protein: CASSYSTGTYEQYF
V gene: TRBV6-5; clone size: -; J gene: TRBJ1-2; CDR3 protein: CASRGQGFNYGYTF
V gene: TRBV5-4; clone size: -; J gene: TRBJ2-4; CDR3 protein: CASSAGNIQYF
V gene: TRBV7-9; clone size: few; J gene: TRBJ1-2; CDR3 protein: CASSLDRDADFYGYTF
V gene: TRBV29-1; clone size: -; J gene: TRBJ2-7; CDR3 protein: CSVDNRAGEQYF
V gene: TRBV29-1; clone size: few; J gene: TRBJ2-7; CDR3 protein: CSVGKRGYEQYF
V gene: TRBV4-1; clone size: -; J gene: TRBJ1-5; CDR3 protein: CASSQGPGTGIQPQHF
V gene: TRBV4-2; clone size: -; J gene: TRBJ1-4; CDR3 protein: CASSPSSRAATNEKLFF
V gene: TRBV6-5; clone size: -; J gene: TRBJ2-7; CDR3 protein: CASTAGAGAYEQYF
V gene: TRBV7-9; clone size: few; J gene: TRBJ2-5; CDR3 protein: CASEPGPLETQYF
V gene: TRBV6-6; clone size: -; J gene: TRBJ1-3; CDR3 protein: CASSYRDRGGGNTIYF
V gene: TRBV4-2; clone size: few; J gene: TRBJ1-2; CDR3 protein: CASSQDRTGGYGYTF
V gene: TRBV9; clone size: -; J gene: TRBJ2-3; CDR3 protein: CASSPLAGSSTDTQYF
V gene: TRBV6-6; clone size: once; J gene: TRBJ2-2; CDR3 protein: CASSRSGRNTGELFF
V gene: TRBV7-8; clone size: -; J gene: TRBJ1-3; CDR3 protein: CASSRRGGSSGNTIYF